This entry lists 32 T cell receptor beta chains sequenced from one sample in a study of naive and memory T cell subsets. Both TRBC1 and TRBC2 were covered by a beta constant-region primer of two equimolar oligonucleotides. The ligated cDNA underwent four PCR rounds using SP2 and nested alpha and beta constant-region primers. TCRdb independently ran MiXCR on the UMI-ligation and nested PCR reads; one entry per CDR3 protein. This sample has tens of thousands of distinct CDR3 sequences; over 9% occur once, and the top ten carry over 1%. The sequenced sample consisted of naive CD8+ T cells from blood. Receptors originate from a human donor in good health.

V usage is TRBV9 and J usage is TRBJ2-7, with 8 bases aligning to TRBD2. J was trimmed by 3 bases and V by 0 bases; bases with no gene match: 5. Germline values: CDR1 SGDLS, CDR2 YYNGEE. The CDR3 has 15 amino acids. The CDR3 DNA reads TGTGCCAGCAGCGTAGAAGCGGGGGTAAACTACGAGCAGTACTTC. This translates into CASSVEAGVNYEQYF.

This clonotype has ten or more counts. The chain is built from TRBV20-1 and TRBJ2-3; no clear D gene. Germline CDR1 DFQATT, CDR2 SNEGSKA (reference sequence). V lost 3 bases and J 2 bases, leaving 3 bases between the germline ends. CDR3 length: 11 residues. The CDR3 nucleotides are TGCAGTGCTAGGTCCACAGATACGCAGTATTTT. Translated: CSARSTDTQYF.

The rearrangement joins TRBV20-1 to TRBJ1-2, with D tentatively TRBD1 (6 bases). Trimming took off 6 bases at V and 3 bases at J, with 14 bases between the two ends. This CDR3 contains 13 residues. Germline V lookup: CDR1 DFQATT, CDR2 SNEGSKA (reference sequence). For the CDR3, the DNA is TGCAGTGCCGGGGACATGGAGGACTATGGCTACACCTTC. Encoded protein: CSAGDMEDYGYTF.

This chain uses TRBV27 with TRBJ1-2; 8 positions agree with TRBD1. V was pared by 5 bases and J by 0 bases, with 11 bases of the junction left unmatched. Germline V CDR1 and CDR2: MNHEY, SMNVEV (reference sequence). This CDR3 is built from 17 residues. The CDR3 here is CASSPFDRGAPNYGYTF. The CDR3 coding sequence is TGTGCCAGCAGTCCGTTTGACAGGGGTGCCCCTAACTATGGCTACACCTTC.

The chain is built from TRBV27 and TRBJ2-7, with 12 nucleotides matching TRBD2. Germline V gene lookup returns CDR1 MNHEY and CDR2 SMNVEV (reference sequence). The length of the CDR3 is 16 residues. The V and J ends lost 2 bases and 4 bases, in that order; junction bases with no gene match: 6. The CDR3 sequence is CASSLRTSGMKYEQYF. The CDR3, as DNA: TGTGCCAGCAGTTTAAGGACTAGCGGGATGAAGTACGAGCAGTACTTC.

This clonotype was recorded a few times. V is TRBV5-6 and J is TRBJ2-3; no firm D call. Germline V gives CDR1 SGHDT, CDR2 YYEEEE. Trimming took off 1 base at V and 2 bases at J, with 8 bases between the two ends. The CDR3 extends over 14 amino acids. This chain's CDR3 is CASSLFGFTDTQYF. CDR3 DNA: TGTGCCAGCAGCTTGTTCGGTTTCACAGATACGCAGTATTTT. Filled out from reference TRBV5-6 and TRBJ2-3, the complete variable domain reads DAGVTQSPTHLIKTRGQQVTLRCSPKSGHDTVSWYQQALGQGPQFIFQYYEEEERQRGNFPDRFSGHQFPNYSSELNVNALLLGDSALYLCASSLFGFTDTQYFGPGTRLTVL.

This clonotype was recorded at least ten times. The chain is built from TRBV7-2 and TRBJ1-2, with a possible D match to TRBD1 (5 bases). The V gene's germline CDR1 is SGHTA and CDR2 FQGNSA. The CDR3 is made up of 15 amino acids. The V end lost 6 bases, the J end lost 2 bases, and 16 bases lay between the germline ends. CDR3 loop: CASRSAGTGNYGYTF. As DNA, the CDR3 is TGTGCCAGCAGGTCAGCCGGGACGGGGAACTATGGCTACACCTTC.

This clonotype was detected only a few times. The chain has TRBV10-3 and TRBJ2-3; TRBD2 aligns across 10 bases. This CDR3 contains 16 residues. Per germline, CDR1 ENHRY and CDR2 SYGVKD. V shed 6 bases, J shed 5 bases, and the junction held 11 bases outside the gene matches. The CDR3 reads CAIRSNSGRYKDTQYF. CDR3 in DNA: TGTGCCATCAGATCAAATAGCGGGAGGTATAAAGATACGCAGTATTTT.

This clonotype has just a few counts. The chain uses TRBV20-1 and TRBJ2-3; D unresolved. The V and J ends lost 3 bases and 3 bases respectively, with 22 bases between them. This CDR3 has 17 amino acids. The germline CDR1 and CDR2 sequences are DFQATT and SNEGSKA (reference sequence). As DNA, the CDR3 is TGCAGTGCTAGTGGCCGCGAGGAGATACGTTGGACAGATACGCAGTATTTT. Protein: CSASGREEIRWTDTQYF.

This clonotype was observed many times. This chain links TRBV4-1 with TRBJ2-7; no reliable D call. The germline CDR1 and CDR2 sequences are MGHRA and YSYEKL. V lost 2 bases and J lost 6, with 8 bases in between. The CDR3 spans 12 residues. The CDR3 coding sequence is TGCGCCAGCAGCCAACCTAGTTCCGAGCAGTACTTC. Protein: CASSQPSSEQYF.

This clonotype showed up many times. The chain couples TRBV27 to TRBJ1-5; the D is unclear. The ends were cut back, 3 bases at V and 0 bases at J, with 15 bases in the middle. Germline V gene data show CDR1 as MNHEY and CDR2 as SMNVEV (reference sequence). The CDR3 extends over 17 amino acids. This CDR3 reads CASSFLPLSNSNQPQHF. In DNA, the CDR3 is TGTGCCAGCAGTTTCCTTCCACTTTCGAATAGCAATCAGCCCCAGCATTTT.

With respect to this clonotype: This CDR3 fails to terminate in the conserved phenylalanine or tryptophan, so it likely reflects a read error. This rearrangement joins TRBV14 to TRBJ2-1, with unresolved D. Germline values: CDR1 SGHDN, CDR2 FVKESK. Trimming shortened V by 3 bases and J by 3 bases, and 9 bases separated the two germline ends. The CDR3 totals 14 residues. The chain's CDR3 is CASSHVPDYNEQFV. The CDR3 DNA reads TGTGCCAGCAGCCATGTCCCCGACTACAATGAGCAGTTCGTC.

This clonotype occurred a few times. The chain has TRBV7-2 and TRBJ2-3; D gene uncertain. The germline gives CDR1 SGHTA, CDR2 FQGNSA. V gave up 5 bases and J gave up 3 bases, with 21 bases separating them. This CDR3 contains 17 residues. Here the CDR3 DNA reads TGTGCCAGCAGCCACCCGGGCTCCGATATGACGACAGATACGCAGTATTTT. Translating it yields CASSHPGSDMTTDTQYF. The complete variable domain, with remaining parts taken from reference TRBV7-2 and TRBJ2-3, reads GAGVSQSPSNKVTEKGKDVELRCDPISGHTALYWYRQSLGQGLEFLIYFQGNSAPDKSGLPSDRFSAERTGGSVSTLTIQRTQQEDSAVYLCASSHPGSDMTTDTQYFGPGTRLTVL.

This sequence joins TRBV12-3 or TRBV12-4 and TRBJ1-1; D is unresolved. The CDR3 length is 13 residues. Trimming left V 1 base short and J 4 bases short, with 7 bases between. The CDR3 DNA is TGTGCCAGCAGTTTAGGTGGCCTCACTGAAGCTTTCTTT. It translates to CASSLGGLTEAFF.

This clonotype has ten or more counts. The V call is TRBV12-3 or TRBV12-4, the J call TRBJ1-2; 10 nucleotides align to TRBD1. The V gene end was trimmed by 6 bases and the J gene end by 9 bases; junction bases not matched to a gene: 13. The length of the CDR3 is 15 residues. CDR3 coding DNA: TGTGCCAGCAGCTCCCAACCGGGACAGGGGAGCAGCTACACCTTC. This gives the protein CASSSQPGQGSSYTF.

This clonotype was recorded many times. Germline and junction disagree at one end, which may indicate a read error. The chain is built from TRBV5-6 and TRBJ2-1; 15 positions agree with TRBD2. This CDR3 region has 17 residues. CDR1 and CDR2 from the germline V gene are SGHDT and YYEEEE. CDR3 sequence (DNA): TGTGCCAGCAGCCCGAGGACTAGCGGGAGGGCCTACGATGAGCAGTTCTTC. It encodes CASSPRTSGRAYDEQFF.

This clonotype was picked up a small number of times. V and J are TRBV29-1 and TRBJ2-7; D may be TRBD2 (5 bases). Trimming took off 2 bases at V and 4 bases at J, with 6 bases between the two ends. Looked up from germline, CDR1 is SQVTM and CDR2 is ANQGSEA. This CDR3 region has 11 residues. CDR3 residues: CSVERGYEQYF. The CDR3 bases are TGCAGCGTTGAACGGGGTTACGAGCAGTACTTC.

This clonotype was detected a few times. The chain couples TRBV27 to TRBJ2-7; 13 bases align to TRBD2. The CDR3 loop spans 17 amino acids. The trim removed 5 bases at V and 0 bases at J, leaving 7 bases unmatched. Germline CDR1 is MNHEY and CDR2 is SMNVEV (reference sequence). In nucleotides, the CDR3 is TGTGCCAGCAGTCCGCTCTGGACTAGCGGGAGCTCCTACGAGCAGTACTTC. Amino acid sequence: CASSPLWTSGSSYEQYF.

This clonotype was observed at least ten times. The rearrangement links TRBV12-3 or TRBV12-4 to TRBJ2-3, with D perhaps matching TRBD2 (6 bases). With 7 bases removed from V and 6 bases from J, the gap between germline ends came to 17 bases. The CDR3 totals 14 residues. In DNA, the CDR3 is TGTGCCAGCACCTGGGGTGGGACTGGTGATACGCAGTATTTT. This encodes CASTWGGTGDTQYF.

This clonotype was seen many times. V usage is TRBV10-3 and J usage is TRBJ2-7; 7 nucleotides match TRBD1. The V and J ends lost 3 bases and 2 bases, in that order; junction bases with no gene match: 4. CDR3 length: 14 amino acids. Germline V gene lookup returns CDR1 ENHRY and CDR2 SYGVKD. The CDR3 bases are TGTGCCATCAGTGAAGAAGGGACAGCCTACGAGCAGTACTTC. It is translated as CAISEEGTAYEQYF.

This clonotype was detected a few times. The chain combines TRBV5-6 with TRBJ1-1, with no clear D. Looked up from germline, CDR1 is SGHDT and CDR2 is YYEEEE. The CDR3 sequence is 13 residues long. V lost 0 bases to trimming and J lost 4 bases, with 7 bases between them. DNA for the CDR3: TGTGCCAGCAGCTTGGAGGTCGCCACTGAAGCTTTCTTT. It translates to CASSLEVATEAFF.

This clonotype turned up a few times. The chain couples TRBV20-1 to TRBJ2-3, with TRBD2 matching 8 bases. V lost 1 base and J lost 4; bases outside the gene matches: 13. The CDR3 sequence is 17 residues long. From germline, CDR1 is DFQATT and CDR2 SNEGSKA (reference sequence). The chain's CDR3 is CSARASMSGSLPDTQYF. In nucleotides, the CDR3 is TGCAGTGCTAGAGCCAGCATGAGCGGGAGCTTGCCAGATACGCAGTATTTT.

This clonotype was counted at least ten times. The CDR3 DNA follows: TGTGCCAGCAGCTCGACAGGGTGGGGCTACGAGCAGTACTTC. Encoded protein: CASSSTGWGYEQYF. This chain links TRBV7-2 with TRBJ2-7; the match to TRBD1 covers 7 bases. The CDR3 extends over 14 amino acids. CDR1 SGHTA and CDR2 FQGNSA come from the germline V gene. V lost 4 bases to trimming and J lost 3 bases; unmatched junction nucleotides: 6.

This clonotype came up many times. This sequence joins TRBV29-1 and TRBJ2-7; TRBD2 aligns across 7 bases. The CDR3 has 13 residues. V lost 6 bases to trimming and J lost 2 bases; unmatched junction nucleotides: 7. Germline V gene data show CDR1 as SQVTM and CDR2 as ANQGSEA. CDR3: CSVGTGTTYEQYF. CDR3 DNA sequence: TGCAGCGTCGGAACCGGGACTACCTACGAGCAGTACTTC.

This clonotype appeared a few times. The rearrangement joins TRBV13 to TRBJ2-1; 7 bases line up with TRBD1. V trimming: 0 bases; J trimming: 0 bases; junction bases outside the gene matches: 5. The CDR3 runs 17 residues. Germline CDR1 PRHDT, CDR2 FYEKMQ (reference sequence). The CDR3 reads CASSLGGGPSSYNEQFF. The DNA of the CDR3 is TGTGCCAGCAGCTTAGGAGGGGGCCCCAGCTCCTACAATGAGCAGTTCTTC.

This chain uses TRBV10-3 with TRBJ2-2; the D is unclear. Per germline, CDR1 ENHRY and CDR2 SYGVKD. The CDR3 is 12 amino acids. V was cut by 3 bases and J by 5 bases, with 4 bases left in between. CDR3 DNA: TGTGCCATCAGTGAAGGAACCGGGGAGCTGTTTTTT. Translation gives CAISEGTGELFF.

The rearrangement joins TRBV7-6 to TRBJ1-1, with a weak D call TRBD1 (5 bases). This CDR3 contains 15 residues. Looked up from germline, CDR1 is SGHVS and CDR2 is FNYEAQ. V gave up 1 base and J gave up 3 bases, with 12 bases separating them. CDR3 in amino acids: CASSLVTGRDTEAFF. The DNA for the CDR3 is TGTGCCAGCAGCTTAGTAACGGGGCGCGACACTGAAGCTTTCTTT.

The chain carries TRBV4-3 and TRBJ2-2; D is uncertain. The V end lost 4 bases, the J end lost 8 bases, and 20 bases lay between the germline ends. Germline CDR1 is LGHNA and CDR2 is YSLEER. The CDR3 has 16 amino acids. This CDR3 is CASSPSETPVRGELFF. For the CDR3, the DNA is TGCGCCAGCAGCCCTAGTGAGACCCCGGTGAGGGGGGAGCTGTTTTTT.

This rearrangement joins TRBV4-1 to TRBJ2-7; 12 bases map to TRBD2. Germline V lookup: CDR1 MGHRA, CDR2 YSYEKL. V trimming: 3 bases; J trimming: 6 bases; junction bases outside the gene matches: 6. This CDR3 contains 15 residues. CDR3 sequence (DNA): TGCGCCAGCAGCCAGGCGACTAGCGGGAGATCCGAGCAGTACTTC. Encoded protein: CASSQATSGRSEQYF.

This clonotype showed up just once. V usage is TRBV7-6 and J usage is TRBJ1-5, with 7 bases matching TRBD1. Losses at the gene ends were 3 bases for V and 11 bases for J; bases not matched to a gene: 13. The CDR3 covers 15 residues. CDR1 SGHVS and CDR2 FNYEAQ come from the germline V gene. DNA for the CDR3: TGTGCCAGCAGCTTGCTCGGGCAGGGGGTTTCGGCCCAGCATTTT. This translates into CASSLLGQGVSAQHF.

The table lists this clonotype with a few counts. The rearrangement links TRBV4-3 to TRBJ2-7; 8 bases are shared with TRBD2. Looked up from germline, CDR1 is LGHNA and CDR2 is YSLEER. CDR3 size: 13 residues. V trimming: 2 bases; J trimming: 4 bases; junction bases outside the gene matches: 1. The CDR3, as DNA: TGCGCCAGCAGCCAATCGGGGGGGTACGAGCAGTACTTC. This encodes CASSQSGGYEQYF.

At least ten counts were recorded for this clonotype. The rearrangement links TRBV11-2 to TRBJ2-5, with TRBD2 matching 10 bases. CDR1 SGHAT and CDR2 FQNNGV come from the germline V gene. The V and J ends lost 5 bases and 3 bases, in that order; junction bases with no gene match: 6. The CDR3 is made up of 15 amino acids. CDR3 residues: CASSAGLAEKETQYF. The CDR3 nucleotides read TGTGCCAGCAGCGCCGGACTAGCGGAAAAAGAGACCCAGTACTTC.